A single sample is the source of the 27 T cell receptor beta chains below, sequenced in a study of CD8 T cells in Susac syndrome. An input of roughly 0.5 to 1 ug of RNA was subjected to reverse transcription using random hexamers. TCRdb reprocessed the immunoSEQ multiplex PCR reads via MiXCR and lists one record per CDR3 protein. The table lists 85,000 to 130,000 distinct CDR3 sequences, roughly 94% of them singletons. Specimen: CD8+ T cells from PBMCs. These receptors were taken from a human donor with Susac syndrome.

This chain uses TRBV15 with TRBJ2-7; TRBD2 agrees at 9 bases. This CDR3 has 15 amino acids. Germline V gene data show CDR1 as LNHNV and CDR2 as YYDKDF (reference sequence). Unmatched junction bases numbered 5, after V lost 3 bases and J lost 2 bases. The CDR3, as DNA: TGTGCCACCAGCAGTGGAGCGGGGGGAACCTACGAGCAGTACTTC. Encoded protein: CATSSGAGGTYEQYF.

The chain combines TRBV9 with TRBJ1-2; 8 bases agree with TRBD1. CDR1 SGDLS and CDR2 YYNGEE come from the germline V gene. The trim removed 7 bases at V and 10 bases at J, leaving 6 bases unmatched. CDR3 length: 11 amino acids. This CDR3 is CASGGTGNYTF. In DNA, the CDR3 is TGTGCCAGCGGGGGGACAGGCAACTACACCTTC.

The chain couples TRBV20-1 to TRBJ1-5, with D perhaps matching TRBD1 (5 bases). This CDR3 contains 17 residues. Germline V gives CDR1 DFQATT, CDR2 SNEGSKA (reference sequence). Trimming shortened V by 0 bases and J by 2 bases, and 17 bases separated the two germline ends. CDR3 coding DNA: TGCAGTGCTAGAGACTTAGCAACAGGTACGCGCAATCAGCCCCAGCATTTT. Residues: CSARDLATGTRNQPQHF.

In this sample, this clonotype turned up once. This chain uses TRBV19 with TRBJ1-5; D gene unclear. Trimming took 8 bases from V and 7 from J, leaving 12 bases between them. CDR3 size: 12 residues. CDR1 and CDR2 (germline): LNHDA, SQIVND (reference sequence). CDR3 nucleotides: TGTGCCAGTCATGGGGTTGGACAGCCCCAGCATTTT. Its translation: CASHGVGQPQHF.

The gene calls are TRBV11-2 and TRBJ2-4; D possibly corresponds to TRBD1 (6 bases). This CDR3 has 15 amino acids. Germline CDR1 reads SGHAT; CDR2 reads FQNNGV. Trimming took 2 bases from V and 0 from J, leaving 8 bases between them. The CDR3 is CASSLWGPAKNIQYF. The DNA of the CDR3 is TGTGCCAGCAGCTTATGGGGGCCAGCCAAAAACATTCAGTACTTC.

The CDR3 sequence: CSAIGTSEETQYF. CDR3 coding DNA: TGCAGTGCCATTGGGACTAGCGAAGAGACCCAGTACTTC. The J gene is TRBJ2-5, the V gene TRBV20-1, with 10 bases identical to TRBD2. CDR1 and CDR2 (germline): DFQATT, SNEGSKA (reference sequence). Trimming cost V 6 bases and J 3 bases; bases outside gene matches: 4. There are 13 residues in the CDR3.

The chain joins TRBV18 to TRBJ2-3, with D uncertain. CDR3 length equals 13 residues. Germline-derived CDR1 and CDR2 are KGHSH and LQKENI. V gave up 5 bases and J gave up 3 bases, with 9 bases separating them. The CDR3 sequence is CASSKGATDTQYF. The DNA for the CDR3 is TGTGCCAGCTCAAAGGGCGCGACAGATACGCAGTATTTT.

This clonotype is a singleton in its sample. J is TRBJ1-2 and V is TRBV9; 9 bases map to TRBD1. The CDR3 has 13 amino acids. The V and J ends lost 4 bases and 8 bases, in that order; junction bases with no gene match: 6. Germline loops: CDR1 SGDLS, CDR2 YYNGEE. The CDR3, as DNA: TGTGCCAGCAGCCCGGGGACAGGGCTCGGCTACACCTTC. The encoded protein is CASSPGTGLGYTF.

V gene TRBV7-9 combines with J gene TRBJ1-1; D is perhaps TRBD1 (5 bases). The germline V and J ends were trimmed by 0 bases and 4 bases, with 12 bases remaining between them. This CDR3 contains 15 residues. The germline V gene has CDR1 SEHNR and CDR2 FQNEAQ (reference sequence). CDR3 nucleotide sequence: TGTGCCAGCAGCTTAGCGGAAGGGGTGGGCACTGAAGCTTTCTTT. Its translation is CASSLAEGVGTEAFF.

This chain uses TRBV12-5 with TRBJ1-2, with a possible D match to TRBD1 (5 bases). V was trimmed by 1 base and J by 8 bases, leaving 11 bases between them. Germline loops: CDR1 LGHNT, CDR2 FRNRAP. The CDR3 sequence is 13 residues long. The CDR3 loop is CASGLGSGVGYTF. CDR3 nucleotides: TGTGCTAGTGGTTTGGGGTCGGGGGTCGGCTACACCTTC.

This rearrangement joins TRBV3-1 to TRBJ2-1; D unresolved. Germline V gene lookup returns CDR1 LGHDT and CDR2 YNNKEL (reference sequence). V dropped 0 bases and J dropped 9 bases, with 18 bases sitting between them. This CDR3 region has 16 residues. CDR3 protein: CASSQDTARGVTEQFF. CDR3 nucleotide sequence: TGTGCCAGCAGCCAAGATACGGCGCGAGGCGTTACTGAGCAGTTCTTC.

The genes are TRBV29-1 and TRBJ2-7, with TRBD1 matching over 9 bases. J was trimmed by 3 bases and V by 4 bases; bases with no gene match: 16. There are 17 residues in the CDR3. CDR1 and CDR2 (germline): SQVTM, ANQGSEA. The CDR3 coding sequence is TGCAGCGTTGGGGGAGGAGAGCCGGGACAGGGATACTACGAGCAGTACTTC. Translating gives CSVGGGEPGQGYYEQYF.

V usage is TRBV29-1 and J usage is TRBJ2-5; 8 bases line up with TRBD1. V dropped 4 bases and J dropped 3; count of bases not matched to a gene: 13. The length of the CDR3 is 16 residues. CDR1 SQVTM and CDR2 ANQGSEA come from the germline V gene. CDR3 protein: CSVGGPGTGIKETQYF. CDR3 bases: TGCAGCGTTGGGGGCCCAGGGACAGGCATAAAAGAGACCCAGTACTTC.

The chain carries TRBV9 and TRBJ1-2; 11 nucleotides line up with TRBD1. This CDR3 has 15 amino acids. J gave up 8 bases and V 0 bases, and 6 bases lay outside the gene matches. CDR1 and CDR2 from the germline V gene are SGDLS and YYNGEE. The CDR3 bases are TGTGCCAGCAGCGTAGCCCGGACAGGGGGCGACGGCTACACCTTC. Amino acid sequence: CASSVARTGGDGYTF.

The CDR3 spells CASSYNSGGQETQYF. Here the CDR3 DNA reads TGTGCCAGCAGTTACAACTCCGGCGGTCAAGAGACCCAGTACTTC. The chain carries TRBV6-5 and TRBJ2-5; no reliable D call. Deletions cut 2 bases from V and 2 bases from J, with 12 bases between. The CDR3 has 15 amino acids. Germline V lookup: CDR1 MNHEY, CDR2 SVGAGI.

This chain joins TRBV12-3 or TRBV12-4 and TRBJ2-7; 10 positions agree with TRBD1. J was trimmed by 3 bases and V by 7 bases; bases with no gene match: 15. There are 17 residues in the CDR3. This chain's CDR3 is CASTLEGVTGGSYEQYF. The CDR3 DNA is TGTGCCAGCACCCTGGAAGGGGTGACAGGGGGCAGCTACGAGCAGTACTTC.

The chain combines TRBV2 with TRBJ1-5; D ambiguous. Trimming shortened V by 6 bases and J by 4 bases, and 10 bases separated the two germline ends. The CDR3 extends over 13 amino acids. Germline loops: CDR1 SNHLY, CDR2 FYNNEI. The CDR3 coding sequence is TGTGCCAGCAGAGACGGAACGAATCAGCCCCAGCATTTT. It encodes CASRDGTNQPQHF.

The CDR3 DNA reads as TGCGCCAGCAGTAACGGGACCGGGGAGCTGTTTTTT. It codes for CASSNGTGELFF. The chain carries TRBV23-1 and TRBJ2-2, with D unresolved. TRBV23-1 is sorted into the ORF group, with uncertain function. V dropped 5 bases and J dropped 5 bases, with 6 bases sitting between them. The CDR3 consists of 12 residues.

This chain joins TRBV15 and TRBJ1-1; D remains unclear. The CDR3 has 16 amino acids. Germline loops: CDR1 LNHNV, CDR2 YYDKDF (reference sequence). The V end lost 5 bases, the J end lost 3 bases, and 19 bases lay between the germline ends. The CDR3 DNA reads as TGTGCCACCAGCTCCCTTGGAGAGTCTTTGCACACTGAAGCTTTCTTT. This translates into CATSSLGESLHTEAFF. The full variable domain, with the rest looked up from reference TRBV15 and TRBJ1-1, is DAMVIQNPRYQVTQFGKPVTLSCSQTLNHNVMYWYQQKSSQAPKLLFHYYDKDFNNEADTPDNFQSRRPNTSFCFLDIRSPGLGDTAMYLCATSSLGESLHTEAFFGQGTRLTVV.

This clonotype was detected only once. This chain joins TRBV6-2 or TRBV6-3 and TRBJ2-3; D is unclear. The V end was cut by 0 bases, the J end by 6 bases, with 4 bases between. Germline V lookup: CDR1 MNHEY, CDR2 SVGEGT. CDR3 length: 12 residues. CDR3 in DNA: TGTGCCAGCAGTTACTCGAGGGATACGCAGTATTTT. Translation gives CASSYSRDTQYF.

This clonotype came up once. The rearrangement uses TRBV27 and TRBJ2-1; 11 nucleotides agree with TRBD2. Germline CDR1 MNHEY, CDR2 SMNVEV (reference sequence). This CDR3 region has 13 residues. With 6 bases clipped from V and 8 bases from J, the junction kept 3 bases outside the gene matches. CDR3 nucleotide sequence: TGTGCCAGCAGCGGGACTAGCGGCCATGAGCAGTTCTTC. Its translation is CASSGTSGHEQFF.

This chain connects TRBV18 to TRBJ1-2; D not resolved. The CDR3 has 14 residues. Germline CDR1 reads KGHSH; CDR2 reads LQKENI. With 3 bases removed from V and 3 bases from J, the gap between germline ends came to 11 bases. The CDR3 nucleotides read TGTGCCAGCTCACCCCTCGATAAGGACTATGGCTACACCTTC. Its translation: CASSPLDKDYGYTF.

V gene TRBV24-1 combines with J gene TRBJ1-6, with D maybe TRBD1 (5 bases). This CDR3 spans 16 amino acids. V lost 1 base to trimming and J lost 10 bases, with 16 bases between them. The germline V gene encodes CDR1 KGHDR and CDR2 SFDVKD. The CDR3 DNA reads TGTGCCACCAGTGATTTCAAGGACAATAGAGTGTCACCCCTCCACTTT. Translated: CATSDFKDNRVSPLHF.

The rearrangement uses TRBV25-1 and TRBJ2-7; the D gene could be TRBD1 or TRBD2 (6 bases each). There are 13 residues in the CDR3. V was trimmed by 3 bases and J by 6 bases, leaving 12 bases between them. CDR1 is MGHDK, CDR2 SYGVNS, per germline. CDR3 protein: CASSDPQGGEQYF. The CDR3 DNA reads TGTGCCAGCAGTGACCCACAGGGAGGCGAGCAGTACTTC.

The J gene is TRBJ1-2, the V gene TRBV23-1, with D unclear. TRBV23-1 is recorded as an ORF, its role being uncertain. With 0 bases removed from V and 11 bases from J, the gap between germline ends came to 13 bases. There are 13 residues in the CDR3. The CDR3: CASSQSSDGGYTF. In DNA form, the CDR3 reads TGCGCCAGCAGTCAATCGTCGGACGGAGGGTACACCTTC.

The chain has TRBV29-1 and TRBJ2-7; tentatively, D is TRBD1 (5 bases). V was trimmed by 6 bases and J by 4 bases, leaving 19 bases between them. Looked up from germline, CDR1 is SQVTM and CDR2 is ANQGSEA. The CDR3 loop spans 14 amino acids. CDR3 sequence: CSVNGIDSRYEQYF. The CDR3 DNA is TGCAGCGTGAATGGTATCGACAGCAGGTACGAGCAGTACTTC.

The DNA of the CDR3 is TGTGCCAGCAGCCCCGGCGGGACTAGCACAGATACGCAGTATTTT. Translating gives CASSPGGTSTDTQYF. The chain joins TRBV7-7 to TRBJ2-3, with TRBD2 as a possible D gene (6 bases). This CDR3 comprises 15 residues. Trimming removed 5 bases at V and 0 bases at J, with 12 bases between. Per the germline V gene, CDR1 is SSHAT and CDR2 is FNYEAQ (reference sequence).